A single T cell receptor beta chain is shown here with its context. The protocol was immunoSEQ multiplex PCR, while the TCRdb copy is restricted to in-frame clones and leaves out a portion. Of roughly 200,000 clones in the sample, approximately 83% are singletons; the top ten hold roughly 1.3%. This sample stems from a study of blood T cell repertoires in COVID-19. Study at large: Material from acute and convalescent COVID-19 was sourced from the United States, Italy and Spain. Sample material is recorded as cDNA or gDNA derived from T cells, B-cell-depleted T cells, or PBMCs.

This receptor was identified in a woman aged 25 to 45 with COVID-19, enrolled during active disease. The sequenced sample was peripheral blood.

The chain's CDR3 is CASRAGGGYTDTQYF. CDR3 sequence (DNA): TGTGCCAGCAGAGCCGGCGGCGGATACACAGATACGCAGTATTTT. The chain employs TRBV6-5 and TRBJ2-3; D call uncertain. From germline, CDR1 is MNHEY and CDR2 SVGAGI. The V and J ends lost 6 bases and 2 bases respectively, with 15 bases between them. This CDR3 is 15 amino acids long.